The 27 T cell receptor beta chains presented below share a single source sample, sequenced in a study of T cell responses to AZD1222 COVID-19 vaccine. Assay: immunoSEQ multiplex PCR; the TCRdb copy retains only in-frame clones and omits some. Found here are more than 110,000 clones, 80% to 95% of them singletons; the top ten hold around 3.8%. The material was peripheral blood, obtained on day 0 of AZD1222 vaccination. Receptors were obtained from an adult in good health.

The chain has TRBV29-1 and TRBJ2-7; TRBD1 matches 9 bases. With V trimmed by 0 bases and J by 2 bases, 5 bases remained unmatched. This CDR3 comprises 15 residues. CDR1 is SQVTM and CDR2 is ANQGSEA in the germline V gene. The CDR3: CSVEDGTGITYEQYF. CDR3 DNA sequence: TGCAGCGTTGAAGACGGGACAGGGATTACCTACGAGCAGTACTTC.

This chain uses TRBV6-6 with TRBJ2-3; D is unresolved. Trimming took 1 base from V and 5 from J, leaving 7 bases between them. Germline CDR1 and CDR2: MNHNY and SVGAGI (reference sequence). The CDR3 loop spans 13 amino acids. CDR3 residues: CASSYWQGDTQYF. Written as DNA, the CDR3 is TGTGCCAGCAGTTACTGGCAAGGAGATACGCAGTATTTT.

The V call is TRBV6-4, the J call TRBJ2-2; D remains ambiguous. The CDR3 is made up of 14 amino acids. Germline CDR1 MRHNA, CDR2 SNTAGT. Trimming left V 6 bases short and J 4 bases short, with 12 bases between. The CDR3 DNA reads TGTGCCAGCAGCCAAGGACCCCTCACCGGGGAGCTGTTTTTT. Its translation is CASSQGPLTGELFF.

The CDR3 spells CASSPPDPEHYGYTF. DNA for the CDR3: TGCGCCAGCAGCCCCCCGGACCCAGAGCACTATGGCTACACCTTC. This sequence joins TRBV5-1 and TRBJ1-2; D unclear. Germline CDR1 and CDR2: SGHRS and YFSETQ. This CDR3 comprises 15 residues. V gave up 4 bases and J gave up 3 bases, with 16 bases separating them.

This clone has only one observation. V usage is TRBV5-1 and J usage is TRBJ2-3; D is perhaps TRBD2 (6 bases). Germline V gives CDR1 SGHRS, CDR2 YFSETQ. The CDR3 runs 15 residues. The germline V and J ends were trimmed by 4 bases and 5 bases, with 17 bases remaining between them. The DNA for the CDR3 is TGCGCCAGCAGCGCCCCCTGGGGGGTGCAAGATACGCAGTATTTT. This encodes CASSAPWGVQDTQYF.

The chain couples TRBV7-9 to TRBJ2-7; D is undetermined. This CDR3 has 12 residues. Trimming stripped 2 bases from V and 2 bases from J, with 4 bases between. Germline values: CDR1 SEHNR, CDR2 FQNEAQ (reference sequence). Here the CDR3 reads CASSLSTYEQYF. In DNA form, the CDR3 reads TGTGCCAGCAGCTTATCCACCTACGAGCAGTACTTC.

This clone has only a few counts. The chain joins TRBV9 to TRBJ2-3; tentatively, D is TRBD2 (5 bases). CDR3 length equals 14 residues. The ends were cut back, 7 bases at V and 0 bases at J, with 12 bases in the middle. CDR1 and CDR2 (germline): SGDLS, YYNGEE. DNA of the CDR3: TGTGCCAGCGCGGAAAGCGGTAGCACAGATACGCAGTATTTT. Protein product: CASAESGSTDTQYF.

The rearrangement links TRBV12-3 or TRBV12-4 to TRBJ2-7; unclear D gene. V was shortened by 2 bases and J by 4 bases, with 6 bases between the two germline ends. This CDR3 has 12 amino acids. The CDR3 coding sequence is TGTGCCAGCAGTTTATTGAGTTACGAGCAGTACTTC. It translates to CASSLLSYEQYF.

The chain combines TRBV27 with TRBJ2-7; D is possibly TRBD1 or TRBD2 (6 bases each). Germline V CDR1 and CDR2: MNHEY, SMNVEV (reference sequence). Trimming took off 3 bases at V and 7 bases at J, with 13 bases between the two ends. The length of the CDR3 is 13 residues. CDR3 nucleotide sequence: TGTGCCAGCAGTTTTTGGGGGGCCGGGGAGCAGTACTTC. It specifies CASSFWGAGEQYF.

The chain links TRBV5-4 to TRBJ2-4; D may be TRBD2 (6 bases). This CDR3 has 14 residues. V lost 4 bases and J lost 7, with 15 bases in between. Germline loops: CDR1 SGHNT, CDR2 YYREEE (reference sequence). The CDR3, as DNA: TGTGCCAGCAGCCCCAACCGGGAGCGGAACATTCAGTACTTC. Amino acids: CASSPNRERNIQYF.

This chain joins TRBV5-1 and TRBJ2-7, with D tentatively TRBD2 (5 bases). There are 14 residues in the CDR3. CDR1 and CDR2 (germline): SGHRS, YFSETQ. The ends were cut back, 4 bases at V and 0 bases at J, with 11 bases in the middle. In DNA form, the CDR3 reads TGCGCCAGCAGCCCGGACTCGATCTCCTACGAGCAGTACTTC. Its protein is CASSPDSISYEQYF.

The rearrangement joins TRBV19 to TRBJ2-7, with D possibly TRBD1 on 6 matching bases. This CDR3 contains 13 residues. Germline lookup yields CDR1 LNHDA and CDR2 SQIVND (reference sequence). Trimming cost V 11 bases and J 2 bases, with 16 bases left between them. The CDR3 region has the DNA TGTGCCTCCACGGGCAGGGGTACCTACGAGCAGTACTTC. Encoded protein: CASTGRGTYEQYF.

This chain links TRBV5-6 with TRBJ2-7; D not certain. The V gene lost 4 bases and the J gene lost 4 bases, with 15 bases spanning the gap. Germline V lookup: CDR1 SGHDT, CDR2 YYEEEE. CDR3 size: 14 residues. DNA for the CDR3: TGTGCCAGCAGCCAGGCCGGCCCCATATACGAGCAGTACTTC. It specifies CASSQAGPIYEQYF.

The J gene is TRBJ1-5, the V gene TRBV19; 7 positions agree with TRBD1. After removal of 6 bases from V and 5 bases from J, the junction contained 7 bases not matched to a gene. The germline CDR1 and CDR2 sequences are LNHDA and SQIVND (reference sequence). The CDR3 covers 14 residues. The DNA of the CDR3 is TGTGCCAGTAGCCCTCGACAGGGTTATCAGCCCCAGCATTTT. Encoded protein: CASSPRQGYQPQHF. Variable domain in full (rest from reference TRBV19 and TRBJ1-5): DGGITQSPKYLFRKEGQNVTLSCEQNLNHDAMYWYRQDPGQGLRLIYYSQIVNDFQKGDIAEGYSVSREKKESFPLTVTSAQKNPTAFYLCASSPRQGYQPQHFGDGTRLSIL.

The chain has TRBV9 and TRBJ1-5; D ambiguous. The CDR3 extends over 14 amino acids. Trimming pared 2 bases from V and 7 bases from J, leaving 13 bases between. Germline loops: CDR1 SGDLS, CDR2 YYNGEE. The CDR3 sequence is CASSVGEGRQPQHF. The CDR3, as DNA: TGTGCCAGCAGCGTTGGCGAGGGTAGGCAGCCCCAGCATTTT.

V usage is TRBV18 and J usage is TRBJ1-3; D perhaps matches TRBD1 (5 bases). Germline V gene lookup returns CDR1 KGHSH and CDR2 LQKENI. The CDR3 is 15 residues long. V lost 2 bases, J lost 0 bases, and 8 bases lay in between. The CDR3 nucleotides are TGTGCCAGCTCACCATCGGGGGGCTCTGGAAACACCATATATTTT. It encodes CASSPSGGSGNTIYF.

This clone was recorded once. The J gene is TRBJ1-2, the V gene TRBV19; possible D gene TRBD1, 6 bases. The V end lost 7 bases, the J end lost 6 bases, and 33 bases lay between the germline ends. There are 19 residues in the CDR3. Germline assignment: CDR1 LNHDA and CDR2 SQIVND (reference sequence). The CDR3 protein is CASTPDMGGNRGKGDGYTF. CDR3 in DNA: TGTGCCAGTACCCCAGATATGGGGGGCAATCGGGGAAAAGGTGATGGCTACACCTTC.

CDR3 nucleotide sequence: TGTGCCAGCAGCTTCGGGGACAGGCGGCACAATGAGCAGTTCTTC. Amino acids: CASSFGDRRHNEQFF. The rearrangement joins TRBV11-3 to TRBJ2-1, with 8 bases identical to TRBD1. The trim removed 3 bases at V and 5 bases at J, leaving 6 bases unmatched. The CDR3 extends over 15 amino acids. Germline-derived CDR1 and CDR2 are SGHNT and YENEEA.

The V call is TRBV5-8, the J call TRBJ2-3; 10 bases map to TRBD1. The CDR3 is made up of 15 amino acids. The germline V gene encodes CDR1 SGHTS and CDR2 YDEGEE. Trimming cost V 0 bases and J 5 bases; bases outside gene matches: 3. This CDR3 is CASSLGDRGVDTQYF. DNA of the CDR3: TGTGCCAGCAGCTTGGGGGACAGGGGCGTAGATACGCAGTATTTT. Drawing the rest from reference TRBV5-8 and TRBJ2-3, the complete variable domain is EAGVTQSPTHLIKTRGQQATLRCSPISGHTSVYWYQQALGLGLQFLLWYDEGEERNRGNFPPRFSGRQFPNYSSELNVNALELEDSALYLCASSLGDRGVDTQYFGPGTRLTVL.

The V gene is TRBV6-4, the J gene TRBJ2-2; no clear D. V was cut by 5 bases and J by 0 bases, with 7 bases left in between. Germline V gene lookup returns CDR1 MRHNA and CDR2 SNTAGT. The CDR3 totals 14 residues. The chain's CDR3 is CASSSGPNTGELFF. The CDR3 DNA reads TGTGCCAGCAGTTCGGGCCCGAACACCGGGGAGCTGTTTTTT.

The V call is TRBV7-2, the J call TRBJ1-5; D is unresolved. Germline V CDR1 and CDR2: SGHTA, FQGNSA. The CDR3 has 14 residues. Trimming took off 1 base at V and 0 bases at J, with 4 bases between the two ends. DNA of the CDR3: TGTGCCAGCAGCTTAGTTCCTAGCAATCAGCCCCAGCATTTT. Translation: CASSLVPSNQPQHF.

The CDR3 region is CASSQFVGGRNEQFF. In DNA form, the CDR3 reads TGTGCCAGCTCACAGTTTGTGGGAGGACGCAATGAGCAGTTCTTC. The V call is TRBV18, the J call TRBJ2-1; TRBD2 might be the D (6 bases). This CDR3 spans 15 amino acids. Trimming pared 4 bases from V and 6 bases from J, leaving 16 bases between. Germline V gene lookup returns CDR1 KGHSH and CDR2 LQKENI.

This rearrangement joins TRBV7-3 to TRBJ2-2; D is undetermined. CDR1 SGHTA and CDR2 FQGTGA come from the germline V gene. The CDR3 loop spans 12 amino acids. Between the trimmed V and J ends, which lost 2 bases and 6 bases, there was a span of 4 bases. CDR3 residues: CASSLGAGELFF. In DNA form, the CDR3 reads TGTGCCAGCAGCTTAGGGGCCGGGGAGCTGTTTTTT. Full variable domain (missing parts from reference TRBV7-3 and TRBJ2-2): GAGVSQTPSNKVTEKGKYVELRCDPISGHTALYWYRQSLGQGPEFLIYFQGTGAADDSGLPNDRFFAVRPEGSVSTLKIQRTERGDSAVYLCASSLGAGELFFGEGSRLTVL.

The chain has TRBV18 and TRBJ2-5, with 12 bases identical to TRBD2. The CDR3 has 14 amino acids. Trimming cost V 6 bases and J 3 bases; bases outside gene matches: 2. CDR1 is KGHSH and CDR2 is LQKENI in the germline V gene. The CDR3 bases are TGTGCCAGCTCTTGGACTAGCGGGGAAGAGACCCAGTACTTC. This gives the protein CASSWTSGEETQYF. Full variable domain (missing parts from reference TRBV18 and TRBJ2-5): NAGVMQNPRHLVRRRGQEARLRCSPMKGHSHVYWYRQLPEEGLKFMVYLQKENIIDESGMPKERFSAEFPKEGPSILRIQQVVRGDSAAYFCASSWTSGEETQYFGPGTRLLVL.

V is TRBV6-2 or TRBV6-3 and J is TRBJ2-7; 8 bases match TRBD2. The CDR3 sequence is 16 residues long. The germline V gene encodes CDR1 MNHEY and CDR2 SVGEGT. J was trimmed by 2 bases and V by 5 bases; bases with no gene match: 11. The CDR3 protein is CASSKIASGSTYEQYF. CDR3 sequence (DNA): TGTGCCAGCAGTAAAATAGCTAGCGGGTCCACCTACGAGCAGTACTTC.

V is TRBV7-6 and J is TRBJ2-7; TRBD1 might be the D (6 bases). Per the germline V gene, CDR1 is SGHVS and CDR2 is FNYEAQ. CDR3 length: 14 amino acids. V lost 5 bases to trimming and J lost 3 bases, with 14 bases between them. As DNA, the CDR3 is TGTGCCAGCAGCCCGTTAACAGGGAACTACGAGCAGTACTTC. Amino acids: CASSPLTGNYEQYF.

The chain has TRBV4-1 and TRBJ2-7; 7 bases are shared with TRBD2. The CDR3 runs to 16 residues. V was pared by 4 bases and J by 0 bases, with 9 bases of the junction left unmatched. Germline CDR1 reads MGHRA; CDR2 reads YSYEKL. The chain's CDR3 is CASSPVSGGSSYEQYF. The CDR3 coding sequence is TGCGCCAGCAGCCCCGTATCGGGGGGAAGCTCCTACGAGCAGTACTTC.